The 25 T cell receptor beta chains below all came from one sample that was sequenced in a study of cytomegalovirus exposure and HLA in healthy donors. The PCR contained 60 Vbeta and 13 Jbeta primers. The protocol was immunoSEQ multiplex PCR, while the TCRdb copy is restricted to in-frame clones and leaves out a portion. There are tens of thousands of clones in the sample; approximately 86% occur only once, and roughly 9.2% lies in the top ten. Material: PBMCs. Source of these receptors: a man in his thirties or forties in good health and CMV-seropositive.

The rearrangement joins TRBV18 to TRBJ2-5; a weak D match, TRBD1 (6 bases). V was pared by 1 base and J by 2 bases, with 8 bases between. Germline V lookup: CDR1 KGHSH, CDR2 LQKENI. The CDR3 is made up of 14 amino acids. CDR3 residues: CASSPRTAQETQYF. Written as DNA, the CDR3 is TGTGCCAGCTCACCACGGACAGCACAAGAGACCCAGTACTTC.

The genes are TRBV5-6 and TRBJ1-5, with unresolved D. Per germline, CDR1 SGHDT and CDR2 YYEEEE. The CDR3 loop spans 13 amino acids. V dropped 2 bases and J dropped 5 bases, with 8 bases sitting between them. DNA of the CDR3: TGTGCCAGCAGCTTTTCTCGGGATCAGCCCCAGCATTTT. Its translation: CASSFSRDQPQHF.

This chain's CDR3 is CSVATGPTNTEAFF. The CDR3 coding sequence is TGCAGCGTAGCGACAGGGCCTACGAACACTGAAGCTTTCTTT. The V call is TRBV29-1, the J call TRBJ1-1, with 7 bases fitting TRBD1. The J segment lost 1 base and the V segment lost 6 bases, leaving 8 bases of the junction unmatched. CDR1 is SQVTM, CDR2 ANQGSEA, per germline. The CDR3 is made up of 14 amino acids. Filled out from reference TRBV29-1 and TRBJ1-1, the complete variable domain reads SAVISQKPSRDICQRGTSLTIQCQVDSQVTMMFWYRQQPGQSLTLIATANQGSEATYESGFVIDKFPISRPNLTFSTLTVSNMSPEDSSIYLCSVATGPTNTEAFFGQGTRLTVV.

This clone was seen a single time. The chain uses TRBV18 and TRBJ1-1, with D maybe TRBD1 (5 bases). There are 16 residues in the CDR3. Germline V gene data show CDR1 as KGHSH and CDR2 as LQKENI. Trimming shortened V by 2 bases and J by 1 base, and 14 bases separated the two germline ends. The CDR3 loop reads CASSPYSQGRNTEAFF. CDR3 in DNA: TGTGCCAGCTCACCATATAGCCAGGGAAGGAACACTGAAGCTTTCTTT.

CDR3 amino acids: CASSERRADGYTF. CDR3 nucleotides: TGTGCCAGCAGTGAAAGGCGAGCGGATGGCTACACCTTC. J is TRBJ1-2 and V is TRBV6-1; D is ambiguous. Germline-derived CDR1 and CDR2 are MNHNS and SASEGT. V lost 2 bases to trimming and J lost 6 bases, with 10 bases between them. The length of the CDR3 is 13 residues.

Relative to its sample, this clone is large. The chain joins TRBV19 to TRBJ2-7; no clear D gene. The germline V and J ends were trimmed by 0 bases and 0 bases, with 9 bases remaining between them. The CDR3 has 15 amino acids. Germline CDR1 reads LNHDA; CDR2 reads SQIVND (reference sequence). CDR3 amino acids: CASSIDSVSSYEQYF. CDR3 DNA: TGTGCCAGTAGTATAGATTCCGTTAGCTCCTACGAGCAGTACTTC.

This chain joins TRBV9 and TRBJ2-1; 12 nucleotides align to TRBD2. The V segment lost 3 bases and the J segment 10 bases; nucleotides outside the gene matches: 8. The CDR3 loop spans 15 amino acids. Germline V gene data show CDR1 as SGDLS and CDR2 as YYNGEE. In nucleotides, the CDR3 is TGTGCCAGCAGCGCTAGCGGGAGGGGGTTTAGCGAGCAGTTCTTC. It codes for CASSASGRGFSEQFF.

This clone came up a few times. The V gene is TRBV5-1, the J gene TRBJ1-4, with a tentative D call TRBD1 (5 bases). The germline V gene has CDR1 SGHRS and CDR2 YFSETQ. V was pared by 0 bases and J by 5 bases, with 14 bases between. The CDR3 covers 16 residues. DNA of the CDR3: TGCGCCAGCAGCTTGGGGGTCGACAGAGTAAATGAAAAACTGTTTTTT. Protein: CASSLGVDRVNEKLFF.

CDR3: CATSRDRGTAFLNEQFF. The CDR3 nucleotides are TGTGCCACCAGCAGAGATCGTGGGACAGCTTTCCTCAATGAGCAGTTCTTC. This chain connects TRBV15 to TRBJ2-1, with 7 bases that match TRBD1. The germline CDR1 and CDR2 sequences are LNHNV and YYDKDF (reference sequence). V trimming: 0 bases; J trimming: 6 bases; junction bases outside the gene matches: 11. The CDR3 runs to 17 residues.

The chain's CDR3 is CASWGGGRKTQYF. The CDR3 DNA reads as TGTGCCAGCTGGGGTGGCGGGAGAAAGACCCAGTACTTC. V is TRBV25-1 and J is TRBJ2-5; TRBD2 matches at 7 bases. After removal of 8 bases from V and 6 bases from J, the junction contained 9 bases not matched to a gene. Germline CDR1 and CDR2: MGHDK and SYGVNS. The length of the CDR3 is 13 residues.

Turning to this clone: Relative to the germline gene, one junction end is altered; a read error may explain this. The CDR3: CASRRLAGGVSTDTQYF. As DNA, the CDR3 is TGTGCCAGCAGGCGGCTAGCGGGAGGCGTTAGCACAGATACGCAATATTTT. This chain connects TRBV27 to TRBJ2-3; TRBD2 matches at 11 bases. The CDR3 runs 17 residues. Germline CDR1 MNHEY, CDR2 SMNVEV (reference sequence).

The chain links TRBV2 to TRBJ1-5; D is ambiguous. The CDR3 totals 11 residues. Germline CDR1 and CDR2: SNHLY and FYNNEI. Trimming removed 4 bases at V and 5 bases at J, with 3 bases between. The CDR3 DNA follows: TGTGCCAGCAGTGGCGATCAGCCCCAGCATTTT. Translating gives CASSGDQPQHF. The full variable domain, its missing parts supplied by reference TRBV2 and TRBJ1-5, is EPEVTQTPSHQVTQMGQEVILRCVPISNHLYFYWYRQILGQKVEFLVSFYNNEISEKSEIFDDQFSVERPDGSNFTLKIRSTKLEDSAMYFCASSGDQPQHFGDGTRLSIL.

The CDR3 reads CASSVGEENNEKLFF. In DNA, the CDR3 is TGTGCCAGCAGCGTAGGAGAGGAGAATAATGAAAAACTGTTTTTT. The V and J genes are TRBV9 and TRBJ1-4; D ambiguous. Germline-derived CDR1 and CDR2 are SGDLS and YYNGEE. The CDR3 extends over 15 amino acids. V was shortened by 0 bases and J by 4 bases, with 10 bases between the two germline ends.

A single count supports this clone. The CDR3 region has the DNA TGTGCCTGGAACGCCCATGCCAGGGGACGCGCCCCCAACACTGAAGCTTTCTTT. This gives the protein CAWNAHARGRAPNTEAFF. V is TRBV30 and J is TRBJ1-1; possibly TRBD1 for D (6 bases). V shed 4 bases and J shed 2 bases, with 26 bases lying between them. CDR3 length: 18 residues. In germline, CDR1 is GTSNPN, CDR2 SVGIG (reference sequence).

This clone was picked up one time. V is TRBV14 and J is TRBJ2-5, with 7 positions matching TRBD2. Germline V gene data show CDR1 as SGHDN and CDR2 as FVKESK. V lost 1 base to trimming and J lost 5 bases; unmatched junction nucleotides: 4. This CDR3 comprises 14 residues. CDR3 bases: TGTGCCAGCAGCCAAGGACTGGGAGGGGAGACCCAGTACTTC. The encoded protein is CASSQGLGGETQYF.

The chain employs TRBV4-1 and TRBJ2-7; 7 nucleotides match TRBD2. The CDR3 consists of 15 residues. V lost 0 bases to trimming and J lost 3 bases; unmatched junction nucleotides: 5. Per the germline V gene, CDR1 is MGHRA and CDR2 is YSYEKL. The CDR3 is CASSQDLPSGYEQYF. DNA of the CDR3: TGCGCCAGCAGCCAAGATTTGCCTAGCGGCTACGAGCAGTACTTC.

This chain links TRBV6-5 with TRBJ1-2; D uncertain. Between the trimmed V and J ends, which lost 6 bases and 6 bases, there was a span of 14 bases. Germline V CDR1 and CDR2: MNHEY, SVGAGI. The CDR3 totals 13 residues. CDR3 residues: CASSPAPADGYTF. The CDR3 coding sequence is TGTGCCAGCAGCCCCGCCCCGGCGGATGGCTACACCTTC.

V usage is TRBV25-1 and J usage is TRBJ2-1; 7 nucleotides agree with TRBD2. CDR1 is MGHDK, CDR2 SYGVNS, per germline. The CDR3 runs to 14 residues. The J segment lost 2 bases and the V segment lost 6 bases, leaving 4 bases of the junction unmatched. The CDR3 protein is CASSQAGPYNEQFF. CDR3 DNA: TGTGCCAGCAGCCAAGCGGGACCCTACAATGAGCAGTTCTTC.

The chain has TRBV29-1 and TRBJ2-1, with TRBD2 as a possible D gene (5 bases). The CDR3 runs to 17 residues. Trimming removed 5 bases at V and 2 bases at J, with 22 bases between. Germline lookup yields CDR1 SQVTM and CDR2 ANQGSEA. The CDR3 sequence is CSVRADFWTGTYNEQFF. In DNA, the CDR3 is TGCAGCGTTCGTGCGGACTTTTGGACGGGGACCTACAATGAGCAGTTCTTC.

The chain carries TRBV29-1 and TRBJ2-3; TRBD2 is a possible D gene (5 bases). CDR3 size: 14 residues. Germline lookup yields CDR1 SQVTM and CDR2 ANQGSEA. Deletions cut 4 bases from V and 7 bases from J, with 18 bases between. The CDR3, as DNA: TGCAGCGTTGTATTTAGCGCGACGGTGAATACGCAGTATTTT. It yields the protein CSVVFSATVNTQYF.

The chain recombines TRBV14 with TRBJ2-7, with TRBD2 identical over 11 bases. V was clipped by 6 bases and J by 6 bases; unmatched bases: 10. The germline gives CDR1 SGHDN, CDR2 FVKESK. This CDR3 is built from 15 residues. The CDR3 region has the DNA TGTGCCAGCAGAAGAACCGGGACTAGCGGCTCCGAGCAGTACTTC. Its translation is CASRRTGTSGSEQYF.

In this sample, this clone turned up once. The chain links TRBV2 to TRBJ1-6; 7 bases fit TRBD1. Germline V gene sequence: CDR1 SNHLY, CDR2 FYNNEI. The trim removed 6 bases at V and 7 bases at J, leaving 21 bases unmatched. The CDR3 has 19 residues. The CDR3 DNA reads as TGTGCCAGCAGGCATTATTTAGGAAGTATTGGGACAGCGAATTCACCCCTCCACTTT. It codes for CASRHYLGSIGTANSPLHF.

The chain recombines TRBV5-1 with TRBJ2-1; no clear D gene. CDR3 length: 15 residues. With 1 base removed from V and 5 bases from J, the gap between germline ends came to 13 bases. In germline, CDR1 is SGHRS, CDR2 YFSETQ. CDR3 sequence (DNA): TGCGCCAGCAGCTTGTTTCCAGGTAGGAACAATGAGCAGTTCTTC. The encoded protein is CASSLFPGRNNEQFF. Full variable domain (missing parts from reference TRBV5-1 and TRBJ2-1): KAGVTQTPRYLIKTRGQQVTLSCSPISGHRSVSWYQQTPGQGLQFLFEYFSETQRNKGNFPGRFSGRQFSNSRSEMNVSTLELGDSALYLCASSLFPGRNNEQFFGPGTRLTVL.

The J gene is TRBJ1-5, the V gene TRBV28, with D possibly being TRBD1 (5 bases). The germline V gene has CDR1 MDHEN and CDR2 SYDVKM. The CDR3 contains 15 residues. The ends were cut back, 5 bases at V and 5 bases at J, with 16 bases in the middle. The CDR3 DNA is TGTGCCAGCAGTAGAAATGCGGGGCGCGATCAGCCCCAGCATTTT. Its translation is CASSRNAGRDQPQHF. Full variable domain (outside the CDR3, taken from reference TRBV28 and TRBJ1-5): DVKVTQSSRYLVKRTGEKVFLECVQDMDHENMFWYRQDPGLGLRLIYFSYDVKMKEKGDIPEGYSVSREKKERFSLILESASTNQTSMYLCASSRNAGRDQPQHFGDGTRLSIL.

The CDR3 is CASSYPPTYEQYF. Written as DNA, the CDR3 is TGTGCCAGCAGTTACCCCCCAACCTACGAGCAGTACTTC. The chain recombines TRBV6-5 with TRBJ2-7, with unresolved D. Germline CDR1 is MNHEY and CDR2 is SVGAGI. The length of the CDR3 is 13 residues. Between the trimmed V and J ends, which lost 2 bases and 2 bases, there was a span of 7 bases.